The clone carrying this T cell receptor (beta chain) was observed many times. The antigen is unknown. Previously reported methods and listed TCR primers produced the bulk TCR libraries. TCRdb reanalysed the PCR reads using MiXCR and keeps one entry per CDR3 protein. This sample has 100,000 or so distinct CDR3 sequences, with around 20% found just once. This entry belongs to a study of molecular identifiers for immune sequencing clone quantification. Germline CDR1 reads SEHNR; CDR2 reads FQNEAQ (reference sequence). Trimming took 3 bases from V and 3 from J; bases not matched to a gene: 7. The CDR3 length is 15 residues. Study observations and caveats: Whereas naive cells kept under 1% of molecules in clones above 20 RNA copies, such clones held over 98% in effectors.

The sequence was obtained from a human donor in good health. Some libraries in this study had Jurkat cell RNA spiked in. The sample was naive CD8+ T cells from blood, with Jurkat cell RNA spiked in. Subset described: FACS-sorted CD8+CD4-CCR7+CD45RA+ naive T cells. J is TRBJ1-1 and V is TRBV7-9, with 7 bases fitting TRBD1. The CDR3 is CASSFPGQEDTEAFF. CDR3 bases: TGTGCCAGCAGCTTCCCAGGACAGGAGGACACTGAAGCTTTCTTT. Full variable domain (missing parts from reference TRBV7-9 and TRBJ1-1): DTGVSQNPRHKITKRGQNVTFRCDPISEHNRLYWYRQTLGQGPEFLTYFQNEAQLEKSRLLSDRFSAERPKGSFSTLEIQRTEQGDSAMYLCASSFPGQEDTEAFFGQGTRLTVV.